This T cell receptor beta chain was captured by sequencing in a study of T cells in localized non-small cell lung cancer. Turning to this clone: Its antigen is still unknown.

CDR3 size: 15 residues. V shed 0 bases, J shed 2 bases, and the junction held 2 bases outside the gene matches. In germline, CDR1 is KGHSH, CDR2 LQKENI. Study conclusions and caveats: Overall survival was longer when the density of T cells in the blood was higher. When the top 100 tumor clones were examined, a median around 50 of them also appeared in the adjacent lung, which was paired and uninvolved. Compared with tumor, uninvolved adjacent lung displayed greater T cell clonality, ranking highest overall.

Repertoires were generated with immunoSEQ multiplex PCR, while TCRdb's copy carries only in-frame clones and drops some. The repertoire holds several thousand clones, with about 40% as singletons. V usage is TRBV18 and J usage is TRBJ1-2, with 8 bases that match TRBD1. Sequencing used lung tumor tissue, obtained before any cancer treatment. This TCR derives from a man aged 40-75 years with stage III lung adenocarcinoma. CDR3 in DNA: TGTGCCAGCTCACCACCCCAGGGGGCAAACTATGGCTACACCTTC. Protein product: CASSPPQGANYGYTF.